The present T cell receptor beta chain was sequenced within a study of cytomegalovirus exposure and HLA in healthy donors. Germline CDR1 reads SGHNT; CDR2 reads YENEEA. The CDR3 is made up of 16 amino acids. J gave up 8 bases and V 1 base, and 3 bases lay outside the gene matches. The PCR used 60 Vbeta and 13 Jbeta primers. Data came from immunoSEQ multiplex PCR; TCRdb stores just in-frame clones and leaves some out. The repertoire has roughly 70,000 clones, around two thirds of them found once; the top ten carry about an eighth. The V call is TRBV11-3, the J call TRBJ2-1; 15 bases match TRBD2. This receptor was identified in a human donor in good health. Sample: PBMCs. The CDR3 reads CASSLGGLAGGDEQFF. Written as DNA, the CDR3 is TGTGCCAGCAGCTTAGGCGGACTAGCGGGAGGGGATGAGCAGTTCTTC.